A single sample gave rise to the 2 T cell receptor beta chains below, sequenced in a study of cytomegalovirus exposure and HLA in healthy donors (dated by TCRdb to 2015 to 2018). Libraries were made using the immunoSEQ multiplex PCR assay. For the multiplex PCR, a mixture combining 60 forward primers for TCR Vbeta segments and 13 reverse primers for TCR Jbeta segments was used. In its TCRdb copy, this immuneACCESS table keeps in-frame sequences only and misses some clones. Where compared with another copy, unresolved V genes explain less than half of these, and the others have no known cause. Here the sample has 120,000 or so clones; around 74% occur a single time. Together, the top ten hold roughly 31% of the sample. Sequenced material: PBMCs. Every receptor here comes from a man in his fifties or sixties in good health and CMV-seropositive.

The chain combines TRBV7-8 with TRBJ2-5, with TRBD2 matching over 14 bases. After removal of 5 bases from V and 5 bases from J, the junction contained 10 bases not matched to a gene. The length of the CDR3 is 17 residues. From germline, CDR1 is SGHVS and CDR2 FQNEAQ. DNA of the CDR3: TGTGCCAGCAGCCCCGGACTAGCGGGAGGACGATGGGAGACCCAGTACTTC. It is translated as CASSPGLAGGRWETQYF. The full variable domain, rest sourced from reference TRBV7-8 and TRBJ2-5, is GAGVSQSPRYKVAKRGQDVALRCDPISGHVSLFWYQQALGQGPEFLTYFQNEAQLDKSGLPSDRFFAERPEGSVSTLKIQRTQQEDSAVYLCASSPGLAGGRWETQYFGPGTRLLVL.

J is TRBJ2-4 and V is TRBV10-3; possibly TRBD2 for D (6 bases). The CDR3 consists of 12 residues. CDR1 and CDR2 (germline): ENHRY, SYGVKD. Trimming removed 6 bases at V and 11 bases at J, with 14 bases between. The CDR3 DNA reads as TGTGCCATCAGCAGTTCCGGGACTCTTCAGTACTTC. This codes for CAISSSGTLQYF.